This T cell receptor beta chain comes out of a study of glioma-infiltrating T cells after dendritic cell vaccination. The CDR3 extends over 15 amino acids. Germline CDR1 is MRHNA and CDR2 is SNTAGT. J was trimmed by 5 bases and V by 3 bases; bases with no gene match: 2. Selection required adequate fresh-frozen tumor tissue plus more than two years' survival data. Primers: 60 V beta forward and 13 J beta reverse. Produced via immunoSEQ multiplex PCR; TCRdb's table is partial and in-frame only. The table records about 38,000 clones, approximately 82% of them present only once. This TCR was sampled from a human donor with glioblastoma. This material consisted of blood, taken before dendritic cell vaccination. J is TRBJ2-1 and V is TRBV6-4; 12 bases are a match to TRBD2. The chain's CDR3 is CASSETSGGHNEQFF. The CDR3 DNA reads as TGTGCCAGCAGTGAGACTAGCGGGGGTCACAATGAGCAGTTCTTC.